These 13 T cell receptor beta chains were sequenced from one sample in a study of OX40 agonist ivuxolimab in advanced cancers. Assay: immunoSEQ multiplex PCR; the TCRdb copy retains only in-frame clones and omits some. The table has tens of thousands of clones, approximately 94% seen once; the top ten hold approximately 15%. This material consisted of CD4+ or CD8+ T cells sorted from blood, taken in a trial of the OX40 agonist ivuxolimab. The receptors here all came from an adult with an advanced solid tumor such as melanoma, head and neck, liver or kidney cancer.

The chain uses TRBV28 and TRBJ2-5; TRBD1 matches at 8 bases. Germline CDR1 is MDHEN and CDR2 is SYDVKM. CDR3 length equals 16 residues. V lost 6 bases to trimming and J lost 0 bases; unmatched junction nucleotides: 9. Here the CDR3 DNA reads TGTGCCAGCAGGTCCCGATGGACAGGGTACCAAGAGACCCAGTACTTC. Translated, it gives CASRSRWTGYQETQYF. Based on the CDR3 plus reference TRBV28 and TRBJ2-5, the full variable domain is DVKVTQSSRYLVKRTGEKVFLECVQDMDHENMFWYRQDPGLGLRLIYFSYDVKMKEKGDIPEGYSVSREKKERFSLILESASTNQTSMYLCASRSRWTGYQETQYFGPGTRLLVL.

The chain uses TRBV5-8 and TRBJ1-1, with D perhaps TRBD1 (5 bases). CDR1 and CDR2 (germline): SGHTS, YDEGEE. V was clipped by 0 bases and J by 3 bases, with 6 bases between them. The CDR3 has 13 residues. The CDR3 DNA reads as TGTGCCAGCAGCTTGGCAGGGTACACTGAAGCTTTCTTT. Translating it yields CASSLAGYTEAFF.

The chain combines TRBV7-6 with TRBJ2-1; D gene ambiguous. Trimming cost V 1 base and J 9 bases, with 7 bases left between them. The CDR3 runs to 12 residues. Germline CDR1 reads SGHVS; CDR2 reads FNYEAQ. The chain's CDR3 is CASSLEGLEQFF. CDR3 DNA: TGTGCCAGCAGCTTAGAGGGTCTTGAGCAGTTCTTC.

V usage is TRBV15 and J usage is TRBJ1-1, with D unclear. Germline CDR1 reads LNHNV; CDR2 reads YYDKDF (reference sequence). CDR3 length: 13 amino acids. Trimming left V 1 base short and J 3 bases short, with 6 bases between. This CDR3 is CATSRAGDTEAFF. CDR3 nucleotides: TGTGCCACCAGCAGAGCCGGGGACACTGAAGCTTTCTTT. The whole variable domain, filled in from reference TRBV15 and TRBJ1-1, reads DAMVIQNPRYQVTQFGKPVTLSCSQTLNHNVMYWYQQKSSQAPKLLFHYYDKDFNNEADTPDNFQSRRPNTSFCFLDIRSPGLGDTAMYLCATSRAGDTEAFFGQGTRLTVV.

V and J are TRBV27 and TRBJ1-2; perhaps TRBD1 as D (6 bases). V lost 5 bases and J lost 1, with 14 bases in between. In germline, CDR1 is MNHEY, CDR2 SMNVEV (reference sequence). The CDR3 is 15 amino acids. The CDR3 reads CASSPQGHFNYGYTF. The CDR3 nucleotides read TGTGCCAGCAGTCCCCAGGGACACTTTAACTATGGCTACACCTTC.

Points on this clone: Other DNA sequences from this sample encode an identical CDR3 as well. CDR3 coding DNA: TGTGCCAGCAGCTCGGGACAGGGAGCCAGGGAGACCCAGTACTTC. Translation gives CASSSGQGARETQYF. This chain uses TRBV28 with TRBJ2-5; TRBD1 agrees at 9 bases. Germline CDR1 reads MDHEN; CDR2 reads SYDVKM. Trimming cost V 6 bases and J 5 bases; bases outside gene matches: 10. The CDR3 totals 15 residues.

This clone was seen only once. The chain combines TRBV10-3 with TRBJ1-1; D perhaps matches TRBD1 (5 bases). V was cut by 3 bases and J by 4 bases, with 15 bases left in between. The germline CDR1 and CDR2 sequences are ENHRY and SYGVKD. The CDR3 has 15 residues. The CDR3 DNA sequence: TGTGCCATCAGTGAAGTCGGGGGGGGATCCACTGAAGCTTTCTTT. Translating it yields CAISEVGGGSTEAFF.

This clone was counted a single time. This sequence joins TRBV12-5 and TRBJ2-5; D gene uncertain. Germline CDR1 and CDR2: LGHNT and FRNRAP. Trimming took 7 bases from V and 4 from J, leaving 16 bases between them. CDR3 length equals 14 residues. The chain's CDR3 is CASATGSRIETQYF. DNA of the CDR3: TGTGCTAGTGCCACCGGGTCACGGATAGAGACCCAGTACTTC.

The V call is TRBV4-3, the J call TRBJ1-5, with D tentatively TRBD1 (5 bases). This CDR3 comprises 17 residues. Germline CDR1 and CDR2: LGHNA and YSLEER. V was trimmed by 0 bases and J by 4 bases, leaving 16 bases between them. The DNA of the CDR3 is TGCGCCAGCAGCCAAGACGGGGCAGGGCCGTCGAATCAGCCCCAGCATTTT. Residues: CASSQDGAGPSNQPQHF.

This clone was seen a single time. The chain is built from TRBV15 and TRBJ2-7, with 10 bases matching TRBD2. This CDR3 spans 15 amino acids. Germline V gene sequence: CDR1 LNHNV, CDR2 YYDKDF (reference sequence). Losses at the gene ends were 0 bases for V and 6 bases for J; bases not matched to a gene: 5. CDR3 bases: TGTGCCACCAGCAGAGAAACTAGCGGGATGGGCGAGCAGTACTTC. It specifies CATSRETSGMGEQYF.

V usage is TRBV21-1 and J usage is TRBJ2-7. TRBV21-1 is a documented pseudogene. The CDR3 has 16 amino acids. The CDR3 DNA is TGTGCCAGCAGCCCCCCCCCGGGACGGGTGGGCTACGAGCAGTACTTC. Protein: CASSPPPGRVGYEQYF.

V gene TRBV7-9 combines with J gene TRBJ1-4; 7 nucleotides align to TRBD1. There are 15 residues in the CDR3. Germline CDR1 is SEHNR and CDR2 is FQNEAQ (reference sequence). Losses at the gene ends were 5 bases for V and 6 bases for J; bases not matched to a gene: 9. Here the CDR3 reads CASSGRQGRDEKLFF. CDR3 in DNA: TGTGCCAGCAGCGGGCGACAGGGCAGGGATGAAAAACTGTTTTTT.

The chain joins TRBV9 to TRBJ1-5, with D possibly being TRBD1 (6 bases). Trimming took off 5 bases at V and 5 bases at J, with 17 bases between the two ends. The V gene's germline CDR1 is SGDLS and CDR2 YYNGEE. The CDR3 consists of 15 residues. The CDR3 region has the DNA TGTGCCAGCAGTGACCACAGGGACGGGGATCAGCCCCAGCATTTT. This gives the protein CASSDHRDGDQPQHF.